These 28 T cell receptor beta chains were sequenced from one sample in a study of control samples from healthy donors and cancer patients (TCRdb year 2020). Libraries were made using the immunoSEQ multiplex PCR assay. Not all clones reach the TCRdb copy of this immuneACCESS table, which keeps in-frame sequences only. Checked studies attribute under half of the gap to unresolved V genes and leave the rest unexplained. Counted in this sample were about 130,000 clones; approximately 90% of them appeared once. Together, the top ten hold 2% to 2.5% of the sample. The sample consisted of blood. All receptors come from a woman aged 50 to 60 in good health.

The chain recombines TRBV24-1 with TRBJ2-1, with D unclear. V lost 4 bases and J lost 4, with 7 bases in between. Germline CDR1 and CDR2: KGHDR and SFDVKD. The CDR3 consists of 13 residues. The chain's CDR3 is CATSEDEYNEQFF. The CDR3, as DNA: TGTGCCACCAGTGAGGACGAGTACAATGAGCAGTTCTTC.

The rearrangement uses TRBV30 and TRBJ1-4; no clear D gene. Trimming removed 3 bases at V and 0 bases at J, with 8 bases between. CDR1 and CDR2 from the germline V gene are GTSNPN and SVGIG (reference sequence). This CDR3 is 14 amino acids long. The CDR3 bases are TGTGCCTGGAGCCTCGCAGCAACTAATGAAAAACTGTTTTTT. Translating it yields CAWSLAATNEKLFF.

A single count supports this clone. V usage is TRBV2 and J usage is TRBJ2-6; D possibly corresponds to TRBD1 (5 bases). V was trimmed by 2 bases and J by 2 bases, leaving 7 bases between them. The germline CDR1 and CDR2 sequences are SNHLY and FYNNEI. The CDR3 has 15 residues. The CDR3 DNA reads as TGTGCCAGCAGTGAAAGACAGACTGGGGCCAACGTCCTGACTTTC. Its translation: CASSERQTGANVLTF. Full variable domain (rest looked up from reference TRBV2 and TRBJ2-6): EPEVTQTPSHQVTQMGQEVILRCVPISNHLYFYWYRQILGQKVEFLVSFYNNEISEKSEIFDDQFSVERPDGSNFTLKIRSTKLEDSAMYFCASSERQTGANVLTFGAGSRLTVL.

The CDR3 spells CASEPRGRRKTYEQYF. The CDR3, as DNA: TGTGCCAGCGAACCAAGGGGGAGGCGGAAAACCTACGAGCAGTACTTC. This chain uses TRBV7-2 with TRBJ2-7; D possibly matches TRBD1 or TRBD2 (6 bases each). The CDR3 spans 16 residues. Per germline, CDR1 SGHTA and CDR2 FQGNSA. Trimming pared 8 bases from V and 2 bases from J, leaving 22 bases between.

This clone was recorded once. The chain has TRBV10-3 and TRBJ2-7; D may be TRBD1 (6 bases). In germline, CDR1 is ENHRY, CDR2 SYGVKD. The CDR3 is 15 amino acids. V was cut by 6 bases and J by 1 base, with 16 bases left in between. As DNA, the CDR3 is TGTGCCATCAGGGAACAGGGCCTATCGTCCTACGAGCAGTACTTC. It is translated as CAIREQGLSSYEQYF.

The chain combines TRBV28 with TRBJ2-2; D is unresolved. There are 14 residues in the CDR3. Per germline, CDR1 MDHEN and CDR2 SYDVKM. Trimming cost V 6 bases and J 4 bases, with 12 bases left between them. The CDR3 sequence: CASRNQWTTGELFF. The CDR3 DNA reads as TGTGCCAGCAGAAACCAGTGGACCACCGGGGAGCTGTTTTTT.

V and J are TRBV11-2 and TRBJ2-1, with 10 bases lining up with TRBD2. The V gene's germline CDR1 is SGHAT and CDR2 FQNNGV. The CDR3 is 15 residues long. With 1 base clipped from V and 7 bases from J, the junction kept 4 bases outside the gene matches. CDR3 sequence reads: CASSLASGRPNEQFF. CDR3 in DNA: TGTGCCAGCAGCTTAGCTAGCGGGAGACCTAATGAGCAGTTCTTC.

V and J are TRBV5-1 and TRBJ1-3; D unresolved. V dropped 1 base and J dropped 0 bases, with 5 bases sitting between them. The CDR3 runs 14 residues. Germline V gene data show CDR1 as SGHRS and CDR2 as YFSETQ. The CDR3 coding sequence is TGCGCCAGCAGCTTGACGCTCTCTGGAAACACCATATATTTT. Protein: CASSLTLSGNTIYF.

This clone came up once. J is TRBJ1-5 and V is TRBV29-1; D gene unclear. The CDR3 is 13 residues long. The germline V gene encodes CDR1 SQVTM and CDR2 ANQGSEA. V was trimmed by 0 bases and J by 1 base, leaving 4 bases between them. Written as DNA, the CDR3 is TGCAGCGTTGAAGAAGAGAGCAATCAGCCCCAGCATTTT. Its protein product is CSVEEESNQPQHF.

This chain uses TRBV27 with TRBJ2-7; 7 nucleotides match TRBD1. Germline CDR1 and CDR2: MNHEY and SMNVEV (reference sequence). V was pared by 10 bases and J by 1 base, with 7 bases of the junction left unmatched. The CDR3 loop spans 13 amino acids. The CDR3 nucleotides are TGTGCCACGGGGACAGCACCTTCCTACGAGCAGTACTTC. Its protein product is CATGTAPSYEQYF.

The chain links TRBV28 to TRBJ2-5, with TRBD2 matching 9 bases. Germline values: CDR1 MDHEN, CDR2 SYDVKM. The CDR3 runs 16 residues. The trim removed 7 bases at V and 5 bases at J, leaving 14 bases unmatched. The CDR3 is CASIGLAGSIWETQYF. Here the CDR3 DNA reads TGTGCCAGCATAGGGCTAGCGGGATCGATATGGGAGACCCAGTACTTC.

This chain joins TRBV11-2 and TRBJ1-1; D is unresolved. The germline gives CDR1 SGHAT, CDR2 FQNNGV. V lost 1 base and J 3 bases, leaving 9 bases between the germline ends. The CDR3 extends over 14 amino acids. The CDR3 loop is CASSLVVSDTEAFF. The DNA for the CDR3 is TGTGCCAGCAGCTTAGTGGTATCGGACACTGAAGCTTTCTTT.

The rearrangement links TRBV6-6 to TRBJ2-5; 9 bases are shared with TRBD2. Germline V CDR1 and CDR2: MNHNY, SVGAGI (reference sequence). The CDR3 consists of 12 residues. The V segment lost 0 bases and the J segment 13 bases; nucleotides outside the gene matches: 3. This CDR3 reads CASSYSGTSWYF. Written as DNA, the CDR3 is TGTGCCAGCAGTTACTCGGGGACTAGCTGGTACTTC.

V usage is TRBV3-1 (or the pseudogene TRBV3-2) and J usage is TRBJ1-4; D is unresolved. Germline V gene sequence: CDR1 LGHDT, CDR2 YNNKEL (reference sequence). Trimming removed 1 base from V and 11 bases from J, with 17 bases in between. This CDR3 spans 15 amino acids. CDR3 sequence reads: CASSQAGRAALKLFF. CDR3 nucleotides: TGTGCCAGCAGCCAAGCCGGTCGGGCAGCCCTTAAACTGTTTTTT.

This chain connects TRBV5-4 to TRBJ1-1; tentatively, D is TRBD1 (5 bases). V lost 3 bases and J 4 bases, leaving 13 bases between the germline ends. Looked up from germline, CDR1 is SGHNT and CDR2 is YYREEE (reference sequence). The CDR3 extends over 14 amino acids. CDR3 in amino acids: CASSYPDGGTEAFF. In DNA, the CDR3 is TGTGCCAGCAGCTACCCGGACGGGGGCACTGAAGCTTTCTTT.

This chain joins TRBV9 and TRBJ1-4; no clear D. The V gene's germline CDR1 is SGDLS and CDR2 YYNGEE. The CDR3 spans 14 residues. Trimming shortened V by 4 bases and J by 6 bases, and 13 bases separated the two germline ends. The CDR3 loop reads CASSRTRGDEKLFF. In DNA, the CDR3 is TGTGCCAGCAGCCGCACGCGGGGAGATGAAAAACTGTTTTTT.

The DNA for the CDR3 is TGTGCCAGCAGCTTGTTAGGGGGCTCGACAGATACGCAGTATTTT. It yields the protein CASSLLGGSTDTQYF. The chain links TRBV5-6 to TRBJ2-3; 7 nucleotides match TRBD1. There are 15 residues in the CDR3. Germline trimming cut 1 base from V and 3 bases from J; bases unmatched to any gene: 5. Per germline, CDR1 SGHDT and CDR2 YYEEEE.

The V gene is TRBV2, the J gene TRBJ1-5; 9 positions agree with TRBD1. The CDR3 has 14 residues. After removal of 6 bases from V and 7 bases from J, the junction contained 7 bases not matched to a gene. Germline CDR1 and CDR2: SNHLY and FYNNEI. CDR3 DNA sequence: TGTGCCAGCAGCTCTGGACAGGGGAAGCAGCCCCAGCATTTT. Protein: CASSSGQGKQPQHF.

The chain couples TRBV15 to TRBJ2-7, with D tentatively TRBD2 (5 bases). Germline V gene sequence: CDR1 LNHNV, CDR2 YYDKDF (reference sequence). Trimming pared 1 base from V and 4 bases from J, leaving 11 bases between. This CDR3 spans 14 amino acids. CDR3 DNA: TGTGCCACCAGCAGAGCCGGGGAAGTATACGAGCAGTACTTC. Translating it yields CATSRAGEVYEQYF. The variable domain in full, with the rest retrieved from reference TRBV15 and TRBJ2-7, is DAMVIQNPRYQVTQFGKPVTLSCSQTLNHNVMYWYQQKSSQAPKLLFHYYDKDFNNEADTPDNFQSRRPNTSFCFLDIRSPGLGDTAMYLCATSRAGEVYEQYFGPGTRLTVT.

J is TRBJ1-2 and V is TRBV28; D is uncertain. Trimming left V 7 bases short and J 3 bases short, with 12 bases between. The CDR3 covers 13 residues. Germline loops: CDR1 MDHEN, CDR2 SYDVKM. The CDR3 nucleotides read TGTGCCAGCATCTCCGGCGGTGACTATGGCTACACCTTC. As protein: CASISGGDYGYTF.

The chain uses TRBV6-5 and TRBJ1-1; 9 bases line up with TRBD1. V was clipped by 5 bases and J by 6 bases; unmatched bases: 7. This CDR3 has 14 residues. Germline values: CDR1 MNHEY, CDR2 SVGAGI. This CDR3 reads CASSIQGAWAEAFF. CDR3 sequence (DNA): TGTGCCAGCAGTATACAGGGGGCGTGGGCTGAAGCTTTCTTT.

CDR3 sequence: CAISDPGPTGSTEAFF. The CDR3 nucleotides are TGTGCCATCAGTGACCCGGGCCCCACGGGTAGTACTGAAGCTTTCTTT. V and J are TRBV10-3 and TRBJ1-1, with D uncertain. Trimming removed 3 bases from V and 5 bases from J, with 19 bases in between. Per the germline V gene, CDR1 is ENHRY and CDR2 is SYGVKD. The CDR3 is made up of 16 amino acids.

V usage is TRBV5-1 and J usage is TRBJ2-7; D unclear. Germline V lookup: CDR1 SGHRS, CDR2 YFSETQ. This CDR3 comprises 16 residues. V was pared by 3 bases and J by 3 bases, with 19 bases between. The CDR3 coding sequence is TGCGCCAGCAGCTACCTCCAGGCTACGGGCTACTACGAGCAGTACTTC. It yields the protein CASSYLQATGYYEQYF. The whole variable domain, remainder taken from reference TRBV5-1 and TRBJ2-7, is KAGVTQTPRYLIKTRGQQVTLSCSPISGHRSVSWYQQTPGQGLQFLFEYFSETQRNKGNFPGRFSGRQFSNSRSEMNVSTLELGDSALYLCASSYLQATGYYEQYFGPGTRLTVT.

The chain combines TRBV6-5 with TRBJ1-1; 7 bases match TRBD1. The V and J ends lost 5 bases and 0 bases, in that order; junction bases with no gene match: 6. Germline CDR1 reads MNHEY; CDR2 reads SVGAGI. The CDR3 sequence is 15 residues long. CDR3 sequence: CASSPQGVLNTEAFF. Written as DNA, the CDR3 is TGTGCCAGCAGTCCCCAGGGGGTCCTGAACACTGAAGCTTTCTTT.

This clone appeared a single time. V and J are TRBV25-1 and TRBJ2-7, with D possibly being TRBD1 or TRBD2 (5 bases each). The CDR3 runs 13 residues. Germline CDR1 MGHDK, CDR2 SYGVNS. V lost 5 bases and J 5 bases, leaving 13 bases between the germline ends. CDR3 protein: CASSSARDHEQYF. For the CDR3, the DNA is TGTGCCAGCAGTTCCGCCAGGGACCACGAGCAGTACTTC.

In the case of this clone: Mismatch with germline at one junction end may stem from a read error. The rearrangement uses TRBV20-1 and TRBJ2-5; maybe TRBD2 (6 bases). The CDR3 contains 17 residues. The germline V gene has CDR1 DFQATT and CDR2 SNEGSKA (reference sequence). The CDR3 protein is CSASAPGLALPPEIQYF. The CDR3 bases are TGCAGTGCTAGTGCGCCGGGACTCGCGCTCCCACCAGAGATCCAGTACTTC.

The chain links TRBV28 to TRBJ2-1, with TRBD2 as a possible D gene (6 bases). The CDR3 is made up of 16 amino acids. Trimming removed 3 bases from V and 0 bases from J, with 12 bases in between. The V gene's germline CDR1 is MDHEN and CDR2 SYDVKM. The CDR3 coding sequence is TGTGCCAGCAGTTTTTGGCGGGGACGCTCCTACAATGAGCAGTTCTTC. Its translation: CASSFWRGRSYNEQFF.

The gene calls are TRBV7-9 and TRBJ2-2; 16 bases fit TRBD2. Germline CDR1 SEHNR, CDR2 FQNEAQ (reference sequence). J gave up 5 bases and V 5 bases, and 5 bases lay outside the gene matches. The CDR3 sequence is 17 residues long. CDR3 sequence reads: CASSDGTSGGDTGELFF. CDR3 bases: TGTGCCAGCAGCGACGGGACTAGCGGGGGGGATACCGGGGAGCTGTTTTTT.